This T cell receptor beta chain stems from a study of T cells in Graves' hyperthyroidism and ophthalmopathy. Germline loops: CDR1 SGHRS, CDR2 YFSETQ. CDR3 length: 13 amino acids. V lost 3 bases and J lost 3, with 9 bases in between. About this clonotype: The target antigen is unknown.

Regions amplified from RNA transcripts were the TCR beta CDR3 regions. RT-PCR in the first round (using the HTBI primer set) targeted the TCR CDR3. TCRdb itself ran the multiplex PCR reads through MiXCR, one entry per CDR3 protein. The sample lists about 540,000 distinct CDR3 sequences, under 60% occurring once. General study points: A model of 13 V-J pairs discriminated ophthalmopathy from stable hyperthyroidism.

The receptor's source is a woman between 18 and 29 years old with Graves' hyperthyroidism. The rearrangement links TRBV5-1 to TRBJ1-1; a possible D gene is TRBD1 (5 bases). The sample taken for sequencing was peripheral blood or thyroid tissue (not recorded which). CDR3 in amino acids: CASSSRADTEAFF. The CDR3 DNA reads TGCGCCAGCAGCTCCAGGGCGGACACTGAAGCTTTCTTT.